This T cell receptor (beta chain) appears in the sequencing data of a study of OX40 agonist ivuxolimab in advanced cancers. Overall study results and limits: Dosing at 0.1 to 3.0 mg/kg was accompanied by clonal expansion of CD4+ and CD8+ blood T cells by week 6.

Individuals having autoimmune disease history or systemic immunosuppression were not enrolled. The investigators sampled blood at baseline, at cycle 4 day 1, and at cycle 7 day 1. The germline V gene encodes CDR1 SGDLS and CDR2 YYNGEE. The CDR3 consists of 17 residues. Losses at the gene ends were 3 bases for V and 5 bases for J; bases not matched to a gene: 12. For this clone: The antigen is unknown.

Clones were sequenced by immunoSEQ multiplex PCR, and TCRdb holds only the in-frame ones, with some missing. This sample has about 68,000 clones, with more than 75% found just once. This chain connects TRBV9 to TRBJ2-5; 11 bases are shared with TRBD2. This clonotype was sampled from an adult with an advanced solid tumor such as melanoma, head and neck, liver or kidney cancer. Sequencing was performed on CD4+ or CD8+ T cells sorted from blood, taken in a trial of the OX40 agonist ivuxolimab. The DNA of the CDR3 is TGTGCCAGCAGCGCCCAAACCGGGACTAGCGGTGGCGAGACCCAGTACTTC. It translates to CASSAQTGTSGGETQYF.